The 26 T cell receptor beta chains listed next were all sequenced from one sample in a study of CD8+ T cells in alopecia areata. Extracted RNA was reverse transcribed into cDNA, the sequencing template. Measured with immunoSEQ multiplex PCR; TCRdb has only the in-frame clones, and not every one. The table includes around 200,000 clones, over 55% detected once. Sequencing was performed on CD4+ T cells sorted from blood, taken at week 0. The receptors here all came from a human donor with alopecia areata.

Note on this clone: Other DNA sequences of this sample code for an identical CDR3. The J gene is TRBJ2-7, the V gene TRBV29-1; D gene uncertain. The V gene's germline CDR1 is SQVTM and CDR2 ANQGSEA. Trimming pared 6 bases from V and 2 bases from J, leaving 11 bases between. The CDR3 totals 12 residues. Here the CDR3 reads CSVEDGTYEQYF. The CDR3 nucleotides read TGCAGCGTAGAGGACGGCACCTACGAGCAGTACTTC.

V and J are TRBV4-3 and TRBJ2-2; unclear D gene. The length of the CDR3 is 14 residues. Germline assignment: CDR1 LGHNA and CDR2 YSLEER. Between the trimmed V and J ends, which lost 2 bases and 5 bases, there was a span of 9 bases. The CDR3 spells CASSQRVLTGELFF. The CDR3 DNA sequence: TGCGCCAGCAGCCAACGGGTCTTGACCGGGGAGCTGTTTTTT.

The genes are TRBV15 and TRBJ2-6; 7 bases align to TRBD1. This CDR3 is built from 16 residues. V was pared by 0 bases and J by 4 bases, with 3 bases of the junction left unmatched. CDR1 is LNHNV and CDR2 is YYDKDF in the germline V gene (reference sequence). CDR3 in DNA: TGTGCCACCAGCAGAGAGGACAGGACCGGGGCCAACGTCCTGACTTTC. Translated: CATSREDRTGANVLTF. The variable domain in full, with the rest retrieved from reference TRBV15 and TRBJ2-6, is DAMVIQNPRYQVTQFGKPVTLSCSQTLNHNVMYWYQQKSSQAPKLLFHYYDKDFNNEADTPDNFQSRRPNTSFCFLDIRSPGLGDTAMYLCATSREDRTGANVLTFGAGSRLTVL.

This clone was detected once. This chain connects TRBV7-3 to TRBJ1-1; 7 nucleotides agree with TRBD1. Germline V gives CDR1 SGHTA, CDR2 FQGTGA. The CDR3 runs to 13 residues. V lost 3 bases, J lost 3 bases, and 1 base stayed unmatched. CDR3 residues: CASSFGQDTEAFF. The DNA for the CDR3 is TGTGCCAGCAGCTTCGGACAGGACACTGAAGCTTTCTTT.

This rearrangement joins TRBV7-9 to TRBJ2-3, with D unresolved. The CDR3 length is 15 residues. The V end lost 6 bases, the J end lost 0 bases, and 13 bases lay between the germline ends. Germline CDR1 reads SEHNR; CDR2 reads FQNEAQ (reference sequence). The CDR3 sequence: CASSTFMGSTDTQYF. Written as DNA, the CDR3 is TGTGCCAGCAGTACATTTATGGGTAGCACAGATACGCAGTATTTT.

This chain uses TRBV29-1 with TRBJ2-3, with 8 bases fitting TRBD1. The CDR3 is 13 residues long. Germline V lookup: CDR1 SQVTM, CDR2 ANQGSEA. Trimming removed 7 bases from V and 2 bases from J; junction bases left unmatched: 5. As DNA, the CDR3 is TGCAGCGCCCAGGGGGCGGCCACAGATACGCAGTATTTT. Translated: CSAQGAATDTQYF.

V is TRBV29-1 and J is TRBJ1-2; 12 bases fit TRBD1. Unmatched junction bases numbered 6, after V lost 3 bases and J lost 7 bases. Germline V gene sequence: CDR1 SQVTM, CDR2 ANQGSEA. The CDR3 runs 14 residues. CDR3 protein: CSVEGTGGLGGYTF. The CDR3 DNA sequence: TGCAGCGTTGAGGGGACAGGGGGCCTAGGTGGCTACACCTTC.

V gene TRBV29-1 combines with J gene TRBJ1-1; 8 bases map to TRBD1. CDR1 and CDR2 (germline): SQVTM, ANQGSEA. Trimming took 7 bases from V and 1 from J; bases not matched to a gene: 5. The CDR3 consists of 13 residues. CDR3 coding DNA: TGCAGCGCCCGAGGGACAGGGAACACTGAAGCTTTCTTT. Protein product: CSARGTGNTEAFF.

This clone was observed once. This chain links TRBV30 with TRBJ1-1; D ambiguous. The CDR3 loop spans 11 amino acids. V dropped 1 base and J dropped 7 bases, with 7 bases sitting between them. From germline, CDR1 is GTSNPN and CDR2 SVGIG (reference sequence). CDR3 loop: CAWSARLEAFF. Written as DNA, the CDR3 is TGTGCCTGGAGTGCCCGTCTTGAAGCTTTCTTT.

This clone showed up just a few times. The gene calls are TRBV29-1 and TRBJ2-1, with D possibly being TRBD1 or TRBD2 (5 bases each). V dropped 3 bases and J dropped 4 bases, with 13 bases sitting between them. Germline-derived CDR1 and CDR2 are SQVTM and ANQGSEA. The CDR3 consists of 14 residues. The CDR3 region is CSVDRDGLYNEQFF. CDR3 nucleotide sequence: TGCAGCGTTGACCGGGACGGTCTATACAATGAGCAGTTCTTC.

The V gene is TRBV4-3, the J gene TRBJ2-4; D unresolved. Trimming left V 0 bases short and J 5 bases short, with 11 bases between. In germline, CDR1 is LGHNA, CDR2 YSLEER. The CDR3 contains 15 residues. CDR3 bases: TGCGCCAGCAGCCAAGATTTAGGCTATGAAAACATTCAGTACTTC. Amino acid sequence: CASSQDLGYENIQYF.

The gene calls are TRBV4-3 and TRBJ2-3; no clear D. The V and J ends lost 1 base and 0 bases respectively, with 11 bases between them. The CDR3 covers 16 residues. The germline V gene has CDR1 LGHNA and CDR2 YSLEER. The CDR3 nucleotides read TGCGCCAGCAGCCAAGTTACATCCAGGAGCACAGATACGCAGTATTTT. This sequence encodes CASSQVTSRSTDTQYF.

This chain links TRBV6-5 with TRBJ1-1; D is unresolved. Per germline, CDR1 MNHEY and CDR2 SVGAGI. The V gene lost 2 bases and the J gene lost 1 base, with 8 bases spanning the gap. There are 14 residues in the CDR3. DNA for the CDR3: TGTGCCAGCAGTTACCCCGGGGAGAACACTGAAGCTTTCTTT. Residues: CASSYPGENTEAFF.

This clone was detected a few times. The V gene is TRBV29-1, the J gene TRBJ2-2; D is unresolved. Trimming removed 6 bases at V and 4 bases at J, with 9 bases between. The length of the CDR3 is 12 residues. Germline CDR1 and CDR2: SQVTM and ANQGSEA. The CDR3 loop reads CSVGFSTGELFF. The CDR3 DNA follows: TGCAGCGTGGGATTTAGCACCGGGGAGCTGTTTTTT.

V is TRBV27 and J is TRBJ2-2; TRBD1 agrees at 9 bases. The CDR3 is made up of 15 amino acids. Trimming removed 4 bases from V and 7 bases from J; junction bases left unmatched: 7. Germline values: CDR1 MNHEY, CDR2 SMNVEV (reference sequence). CDR3 sequence reads: CASSYTWTGVGELFF. The CDR3 nucleotides read TGTGCCAGCAGTTACACCTGGACAGGGGTCGGGGAGCTGTTTTTT.

The chain recombines TRBV9 with TRBJ1-2; TRBD1 is a possible D gene (5 bases). Germline CDR1 and CDR2: SGDLS and YYNGEE. CDR3 length equals 15 residues. V dropped 4 bases and J dropped 8 bases, with 21 bases sitting between them. DNA for the CDR3: TGTGCCAGCAGCACCCGGGACGGCCGAGCGGGGGGCTACACCTTC. Translated: CASSTRDGRAGGYTF.

The V and J genes are TRBV11-2 and TRBJ2-1; D gene uncertain. Germline loops: CDR1 SGHAT, CDR2 FQNNGV. Trimming left V 3 bases short and J 5 bases short, with 5 bases between. This CDR3 region has 12 residues. The DNA of the CDR3 is TGTGCCAGCAGCTTTGCTGACAATGAGCAGTTCTTC. Amino acid sequence: CASSFADNEQFF.

V gene TRBV5-6 combines with J gene TRBJ2-1; D is uncertain. The CDR3 is made up of 15 amino acids. Per germline, CDR1 SGHDT and CDR2 YYEEEE. Deletions cut 1 base from V and 0 bases from J, with 8 bases between. CDR3 residues: CASSLRLSSYNEQFF. Written as DNA, the CDR3 is TGTGCCAGCAGCTTGAGGCTGAGCTCCTACAATGAGCAGTTCTTC.

The chain recombines TRBV23-1 with TRBJ1-5; D unclear. TRBV23-1 has ORF status, its function being uncertain. Trimming removed 11 bases at V and 7 bases at J, with 12 bases between. CDR3 length: 11 residues. CDR3 protein: CASNSCQPQHF. CDR3 coding DNA: TGCGCCTCCAACTCCTGCCAGCCCCAGCATTTT.

This clone has just a few counts. The chain employs TRBV7-8 and TRBJ2-5; TRBD2 is a possible D gene (5 bases). Germline loops: CDR1 SGHVS, CDR2 FQNEAQ. There are 14 residues in the CDR3. V dropped 3 bases and J dropped 2 bases, with 10 bases sitting between them. The CDR3 DNA follows: TGTGCCAGCAGCTTTTCTCCGGGACAAGAGACCCAGTACTTC. Translation: CASSFSPGQETQYF.

This clone was observed a handful of times. This chain links TRBV5-6 with TRBJ2-7; 10 bases agree with TRBD1. Germline V gene data show CDR1 as SGHDT and CDR2 as YYEEEE. This CDR3 is built from 16 residues. The V and J ends lost 0 bases and 3 bases, in that order; junction bases with no gene match: 6. DNA for the CDR3: TGTGCCAGCAGCTTGGGCCCCGGGACAGGGGACTACGAGCAGTACTTC. Residues: CASSLGPGTGDYEQYF.

The chain combines TRBV29-1 with TRBJ1-2; D perhaps matches TRBD1 (5 bases). The length of the CDR3 is 12 residues. V lost 7 bases and J 0 bases, leaving 9 bases between the germline ends. Germline V CDR1 and CDR2: SQVTM, ANQGSEA. CDR3 sequence reads: CSGQISNYGYTF. As DNA, the CDR3 is TGCAGCGGACAGATCTCTAACTATGGCTACACCTTC.

The chain recombines TRBV5-6 with TRBJ2-1; 10 nucleotides line up with TRBD1. Germline CDR1 is SGHDT and CDR2 is YYEEEE. With 7 bases clipped from V and 4 bases from J, the junction kept 5 bases outside the gene matches. The CDR3 loop spans 14 amino acids. CDR3 protein: CASDRDRGYNEQFF. The CDR3 bases are TGTGCCAGCGACCGGGACAGGGGATACAATGAGCAGTTCTTC.

The V call is TRBV28, the J call TRBJ2-3; 7 nucleotides line up with TRBD2. The CDR3 covers 14 residues. Trimming cost V 8 bases and J 2 bases; bases outside gene matches: 7. From germline, CDR1 is MDHEN and CDR2 SYDVKM. The CDR3 DNA is TGTGCCAGCCGCGGGAGACAGACCACAGATACGCAGTATTTT. Its translation is CASRGRQTTDTQYF.

The table lists this clone with many counts. V and J are TRBV14 and TRBJ1-6; D remains unclear. Germline CDR1 reads SGHDN; CDR2 reads FVKESK. Trimming removed 8 bases at V and 5 bases at J, with 13 bases between. The CDR3 runs to 14 residues. In nucleotides, the CDR3 is TGTGCCAGCGCGAGGACGGTCAATAATTCACCCCTCCACTTT. The encoded protein is CASARTVNNSPLHF. Full variable domain (rest looked up from reference TRBV14 and TRBJ1-6): EAGVTQFPSHSVIEKGQTVTLRCDPISGHDNLYWYRRVMGKEIKFLLHFVKESKQDESGMPNNRFLAERTGGTYSTLKVQPAELEDSGVYFCASARTVNNSPLHFGNGTRLTVT.

This clone was detected only a few times. CDR3 in amino acids: CASTPGQWNSPLHF. CDR3 sequence (DNA): TGTGCCAGCACCCCGGGACAGTGGAATTCACCCCTCCACTTT. This chain links TRBV6-5 with TRBJ1-6; 7 bases match TRBD1. Germline V lookup: CDR1 MNHEY, CDR2 SVGAGI. CDR3 length: 14 residues. Losses at the gene ends were 7 bases for V and 7 bases for J; bases not matched to a gene: 7.